Listed below are T cell receptor beta chains from one sample, sequenced in a study of T cell repertoires in cytomegalovirus infection. From the reads, TCRdb called clonotypes with MiXCR, one entry per CDR3 protein. The sample records hundreds of thousands of distinct CDR3 sequences, more than 20% being singletons. Sequenced input: CD8+ T cells from PBMCs. These receptors originate from a human donor in good health (CMV status not recorded). Some clones in this sample may be carry-over from other donors' samples. The CDR3 runs from the conserved cysteine through the conserved F or W. Fields, in order: clone size, D gene, V gene, J gene, CDR3 DNA, CDR3 protein. D genes are given only for firm matches. Size values are once, few and many counts, or a class for expanded clones, and some rows have none.

size: many; D: NA; V: TRBV7-7; J: TRBJ1-4; DNA: TGTGCTAGCAGCCGGACACCTGCAACTAATGAAAAACTGTTTTTT; CDR3: CASSRTPATNEKLFF
size: NA; D: NA; V: TRBV20-1; J: TRBJ2-1; DNA: TGCAGTGCTAGAGGCCCCTCGCGGTATGAGCAGTTCTTC; CDR3: CSARGPSRYEQFF
size: few; D: NA; V: TRBV7-2; J: TRBJ1-2; DNA: TGTGCCAGCAGCTTAGGCAGACGGCAGGACTATGGCTACACCTTC; CDR3: CASSLGRRQDYGYTF
size: many; D: NA; V: TRBV20-1; J: TRBJ1-6; DNA: TGCAGTGCTAGAGAAGTTGGAGGGAGTTCACCCCTCCACTTT; CDR3: CSAREVGGSSPLHF
size: few; D: NA; V: TRBV29-1; J: TRBJ2-5; DNA: TGCAGCGTTGAAGGTGTAAAGGGAGAGACCCAGTACTTC; CDR3: CSVEGVKGETQYF
size: few; D: NA; V: TRBV2; J: TRBJ2-5; DNA: TGTGCCAGCAGTTTGGACCTGAAAGAGACCCAGTACTTC; CDR3: CASSLDLKETQYF
size: NA; D: NA; V: TRBV7-6; J: TRBJ1-1; DNA: TGTGCCAGCAACGAGGGGTATGCAGGCACTGAAGCTTTCTTT; CDR3: CASNEGYAGTEAFF
size: NA; D: NA; V: TRBV6-2/TRBV6-3; J: TRBJ2-3; DNA: TGTGCCAGCAGTTACTATCAAGATACGCAGTATTTT; CDR3: CASSYYQDTQYF
size: many; D: NA; V: TRBV20-1; J: TRBJ1-4; DNA: TGCAGTGCTAGACAGTTTAATGAAAAACTGTTTTTT; CDR3: CSARQFNEKLFF
size: NA; D: NA; V: TRBV14; J: TRBJ2-7; DNA: TGTGCCAGCAGCCAAGAACAGGGCTACGAGCAGTACTTC; CDR3: CASSQEQGYEQYF
size: NA; D: NA; V: TRBV12-3/TRBV12-4; J: TRBJ2-3; DNA: TGTGCCAGCAGTTTCCCGCCAGATACGCAGTATTTT; CDR3: CASSFPPDTQYF
size: many; D: TRBD1; V: TRBV11-2; J: TRBJ2-1; DNA: TGTGCCAGCAGCTTGCCCGGGACAGGGGAATACAATGAGCAGTTCTTC; CDR3: CASSLPGTGEYNEQFF
size: many; D: NA; V: TRBV7-8; J: TRBJ1-5; DNA: TGTGCCAGCAGCCCAGTAAGATATAGCAATCAGCCCCAGCATTTT; CDR3: CASSPVRYSNQPQHF
size: few; D: TRBD1; V: TRBV6-1; J: TRBJ1-5; DNA: TGTGCCAGCAGTGAGGACAGGGCCCTCAATCAGCCCCAGCATTTT; CDR3: CASSEDRALNQPQHF
size: NA; D: TRBD1; V: TRBV5-1; J: TRBJ1-1; DNA: TGCGCCAGCAGCTGGGGGACAGGGGGGAGGACTGAAGCTTTCTTT; CDR3: CASSWGTGGRTEAFF
size: many; D: NA; V: TRBV7-2; J: TRBJ1-1; DNA: TGTGCCAGCAGCTTAGGCGGGGGACCCACTGAAGCTTTCTTT; CDR3: CASSLGGGPTEAFF
size: many; D: NA; V: TRBV10-3; J: TRBJ2-2; DNA: TGTGCCATCAGGACGGACAGTCTCACCGGGGAGCTGTTTTTT; CDR3: CAIRTDSLTGELFF